The table lists the clone carrying this TCR beta chain with a few counts. As yet, its antigen is unknown. The entry originates in a study of CD8 T cells in ankylosing spondylitis. Library preparation for TCR beta used quantitative 5'-RACE with molecular barcodes. TCRdb ran MiXCR on the 5' RACE reads and lists one entry per CDR3 protein. The profile shows 300,000 to 350,000 distinct CDR3 sequences, roughly 15% of them singletons. V shed 4 bases and J shed 4 bases, with 11 bases lying between them. The CDR3 covers 13 residues. Looked up from germline, CDR1 is SGHRS and CDR2 is YFSETQ. The study, taken as a whole, reports: Disease-associated clones were reportedly significantly overrepresented in matched ankylosing spondylitis synovial fluid. Seemingly distinctive of ankylosing spondylitis blood was a TCR beta motif formed by eight highly homologous variants.

The chain joins TRBV5-1 to TRBJ1-1; maybe TRBD1 (5 bases). The sequenced sample consisted of blood, either unsorted or a sorted T cell fraction (not recorded which). This clonotype originated in a male donor with ankylosing spondylitis or in good health (not recorded which). CDR3: CASSNPGTTEAFF. CDR3 bases: TGCGCCAGCAGCAACCCGGGGACCACTGAAGCTTTCTTT.